Presented here are 5 T cell receptor beta chains from one specimen sequenced in a study of patients and donors after allogeneic stem cell transplantation. Via MiXCR, TCRdb re-called the RT-PCR reads, giving one row per CDR3 protein. This table holds some 880,000 distinct CDR3 sequences, more than 15% found once. The sequencing input was blood, either unsorted or a sorted T cell fraction (not recorded which). These receptor sequences come from a human donor who was either an allogeneic HSCT recipient or a stem cell or donor lymphocyte infusion donor (not recorded which). It is not recorded whose cells these are; they may come from a transplant donor.

This clonotype has at least ten counts. This chain uses TRBV5-1 with TRBJ2-1; D uncertain. The CDR3 extends over 11 amino acids. Trimming removed 4 bases at V and 8 bases at J, with 7 bases between. Per germline, CDR1 SGHRS and CDR2 YFSETQ. The CDR3 nucleotides read TGCGCCAGCAGCGCACGGGATGAGCAGTTCTTC. Its translation is CASSARDEQFF.

This clonotype was counted between two and nine times. The V gene is TRBV6-5, the J gene TRBJ1-1; D might be TRBD1 (6 bases). The CDR3 sequence is 14 residues long. From germline, CDR1 is MNHEY and CDR2 SVGAGI. V lost 0 bases, J lost 11 bases, and 16 bases lay in between. CDR3 DNA: TGTGCCAGCAGTTACTCTTCGGACAGTGGGTTCGCTTTCTTT. Its protein product is CASSYSSDSGFAFF.

The sample holds a few counts of this clonotype. This CDR3 reads CASSQWDRAVRSPLHF. The CDR3 DNA sequence: TGTGCCAGCAGCCAATGGGACCGGGCCGTACGTTCACCCCTCCACTTT. The rearrangement joins TRBV3-1 to TRBJ1-6; weak D call: TRBD1 (5 bases). The CDR3 length is 16 residues. The ends were cut back, 2 bases at V and 9 bases at J, with 17 bases in the middle. The germline V gene has CDR1 LGHDT and CDR2 YNNKEL (reference sequence).

V usage is TRBV4-2 and J usage is TRBJ1-2; TRBD1 aligns across 8 bases. Germline V gives CDR1 LGHNA, CDR2 YNFKEQ. The CDR3 loop spans 17 amino acids. The V and J ends lost 1 base and 7 bases, in that order; junction bases with no gene match: 14. CDR3 DNA: TGTGCCAGCAGCCAAGTCGTCCAGGCAGGGGGCAGGAGTGGCTACACCTTC. Protein product: CASSQVVQAGGRSGYTF.

The rearrangement uses TRBV12-3 or TRBV12-4 and TRBJ2-7, with TRBD2 as a possible D gene (6 bases). The germline V and J ends were trimmed by 7 bases and 4 bases, with 20 bases remaining between them. CDR3 size: 15 residues. The CDR3 sequence is CASTSWGLLGYEQYF. The CDR3 bases are TGTGCCAGCACCTCCTGGGGACTTCTAGGGTACGAGCAGTACTTC.